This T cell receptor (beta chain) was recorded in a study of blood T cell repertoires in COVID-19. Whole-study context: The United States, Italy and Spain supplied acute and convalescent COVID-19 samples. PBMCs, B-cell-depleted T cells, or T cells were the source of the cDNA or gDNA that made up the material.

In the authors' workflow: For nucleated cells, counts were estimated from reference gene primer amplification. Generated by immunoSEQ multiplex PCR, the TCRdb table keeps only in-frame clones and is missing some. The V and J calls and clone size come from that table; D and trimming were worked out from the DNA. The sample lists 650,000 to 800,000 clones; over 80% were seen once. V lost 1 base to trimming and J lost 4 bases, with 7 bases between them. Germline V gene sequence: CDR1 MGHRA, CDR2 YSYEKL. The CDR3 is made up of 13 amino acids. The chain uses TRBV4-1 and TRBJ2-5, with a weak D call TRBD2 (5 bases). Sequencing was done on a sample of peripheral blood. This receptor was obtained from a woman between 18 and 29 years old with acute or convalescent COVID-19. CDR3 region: CASSQVGGETQYF. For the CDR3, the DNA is TGCGCCAGCAGCCAAGTTGGAGGAGAGACCCAGTACTTC.